This TCR beta chain was captured in a study of blood T cell repertoires in COVID-19. For the study at large: The cDNA or gDNA used as material had been derived from T cells, B-cell-depleted T cells, or PBMCs.

This CDR3 has 13 residues. V shed 0 bases and J 14 bases; nucleotides not matched to a gene: 5. The germline V gene encodes CDR1 SGHNT and CDR2 YYREEE (reference sequence). Here immunoSEQ multiplex PCR was the method, and the copy in TCRdb shows in-frame clones only, minus some. Among about 55,000 clones, approximately 88% were seen once, and the ten largest hold roughly 3.7%. By share of the sample, this clone is medium-sized. Sequencing was done on a sample of peripheral blood. This TCR came from a man aged 35-49 years with COVID-19, enrolled during active disease. The rearrangement links TRBV5-4 to TRBJ1-6, with 7 bases matching TRBD1. The CDR3 is CASSLVGGGTLHF. CDR3 DNA sequence: TGTGCCAGCAGCTTGGTAGGGGGCGGAACCCTCCACTTT. The full variable domain, with the rest looked up from reference TRBV5-4 and TRBJ1-6, is ETGVTQSPTHLIKTRGQQVTLRCSSQSGHNTVSWYQQALGQGPQFIFQYYREEENGRGNFPPRFSGLQFPNYSSELNVNALELDDSALYLCASSLVGGGTLHFGNGTRLTVT.